The T cell receptor beta chain described here comes from a study of cytomegalovirus exposure and HLA in healthy donors. Whole-study findings and limits: The later analysis indicated that the majority of CMV-associated TCR beta chains appeared HLA-restricted. Earlier analysis found most TCR beta V segments productive about 87% or about 30% of the time. A later analysis linked a missense DCLRE1C variant to TCR beta V- and J-gene trimming.

Per the germline V gene, CDR1 is ENHRY and CDR2 is SYGVKD. Trimming took 5 bases from V and 5 from J, leaving 15 bases between them. The CDR3 loop spans 14 amino acids. Concerning this clone: Its antigen is not known.

PCR primers comprised 60 Vbeta and 13 Jbeta primers. Data came from immunoSEQ multiplex PCR; TCRdb stores just in-frame clones and leaves some out. The sample lists around 140,000 clones; 60% to 85% were seen once. The chain links TRBV10-3 to TRBJ1-2, with D tentatively TRBD1 (5 bases). The TCR sequence derives from a woman between 18 and 30 years old in good health and CMV-seronegative. Material: PBMCs. The CDR3 loop is CAISHDRRGYGYTF. The CDR3 DNA sequence: TGTGCCATCAGTCACGATCGGAGGGGATATGGCTACACCTTC.